This T cell receptor beta chain is from a study of blood T cell repertoires in COVID-19. Across the whole study: The United States, Italy and Spain supplied acute and convalescent COVID-19 samples.

Recruitment covered 20 to 25 US areas and drew participants whose ages spanned about 18 to 90 years. The repertoire was sequenced with immunoSEQ multiplex PCR; TCRdb's copy has only in-frame clones and lacks some. The sample lists hundreds of thousands of clones, approximately 86% occurring once. Trimming removed 0 bases from V and 9 bases from J, with 9 bases in between. There are 13 residues in the CDR3. Looked up from germline, CDR1 is GTSNPN and CDR2 is SVGIG (reference sequence). This clone occurred a few times. The same CDR3 is also encoded by other DNA sequences in this sample. This chain joins TRBV30 and TRBJ1-6; D uncertain. Sequenced: PBMCs or T cells enriched from blood (not recorded which). The receptor was isolated from a woman younger than 45 who had recovered from COVID-19. The DNA of the CDR3 is TGTGCCTGGAGTGTAGGCCGGGGTTCACCCCTCCACTTT. Translating gives CAWSVGRGSPLHF.